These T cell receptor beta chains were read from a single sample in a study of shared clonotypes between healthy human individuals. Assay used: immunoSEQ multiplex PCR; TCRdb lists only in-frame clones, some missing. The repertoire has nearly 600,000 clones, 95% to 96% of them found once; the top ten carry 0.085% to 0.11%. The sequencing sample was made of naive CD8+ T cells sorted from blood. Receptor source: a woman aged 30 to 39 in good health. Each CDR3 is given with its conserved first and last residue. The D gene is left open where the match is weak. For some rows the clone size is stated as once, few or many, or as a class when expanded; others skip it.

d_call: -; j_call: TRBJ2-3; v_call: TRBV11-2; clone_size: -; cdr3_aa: CASSLLADTQYF; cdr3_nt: TGTGCCAGCAGCTTACTCGCAGATACGCAGTATTTT
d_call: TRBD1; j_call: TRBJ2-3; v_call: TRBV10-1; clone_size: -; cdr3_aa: CASSVQGVTDTQYF; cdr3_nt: TGCGCCAGCAGTGTTCAGGGGGTGACAGATACGCAGTATTTT
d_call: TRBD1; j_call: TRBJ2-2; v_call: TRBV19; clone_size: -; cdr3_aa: CATGQGGSGELFF; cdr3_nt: TGTGCCACCGGACAGGGCGGTTCCGGGGAGCTGTTTTTT
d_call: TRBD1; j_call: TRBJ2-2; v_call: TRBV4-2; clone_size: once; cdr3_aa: CASSQGQGAAGELFF; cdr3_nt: TGTGCCAGCAGCCAAGGACAGGGGGCTGCCGGGGAGCTGTTTTTT
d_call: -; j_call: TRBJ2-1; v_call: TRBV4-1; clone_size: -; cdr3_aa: CASSQEWSNNEQFF; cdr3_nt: TGCGCCAGCAGCCAAGAGTGGTCAAACAATGAGCAGTTCTTC
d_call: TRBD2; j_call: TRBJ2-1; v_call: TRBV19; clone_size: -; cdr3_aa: CASSIREGPYNEQFF; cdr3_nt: TGTGCCAGTAGTATAAGGGAGGGGCCCTACAATGAGCAGTTCTTC
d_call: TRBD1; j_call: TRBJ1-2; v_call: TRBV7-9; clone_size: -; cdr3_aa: CASSPSLQGLRMGYTF; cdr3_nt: TGTGCCAGCAGCCCGAGCCTACAGGGGCTAAGGATGGGCTACACCTTC
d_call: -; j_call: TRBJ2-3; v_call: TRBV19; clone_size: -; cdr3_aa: CASSSSGITDTQYF; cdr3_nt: TGTGCCAGTAGTTCTTCGGGGATCACAGATACGCAGTATTTT
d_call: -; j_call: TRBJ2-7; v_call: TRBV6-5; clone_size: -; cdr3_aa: CASSRGAGIYYEQYF; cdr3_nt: TGTGCCAGCAGCCGCGGGGCAGGTATTTACTACGAGCAGTACTTC
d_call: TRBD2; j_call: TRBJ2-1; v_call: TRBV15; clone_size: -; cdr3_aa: CATSLLAGPYNEQFF; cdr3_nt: TGTGCCACCAGCCTGCTAGCGGGCCCTTACAATGAGCAGTTCTTC
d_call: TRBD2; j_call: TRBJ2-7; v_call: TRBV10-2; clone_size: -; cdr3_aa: CASGREGPWDEQYF; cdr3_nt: TGCGCCAGCGGGAGGGAGGGCCCTTGGGACGAGCAGTACTTC
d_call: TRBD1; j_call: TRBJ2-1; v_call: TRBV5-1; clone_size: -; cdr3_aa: CASSSRTGPEQFF; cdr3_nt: TGCGCCAGCAGCTCAAGGACAGGGCCCGAGCAGTTCTTC
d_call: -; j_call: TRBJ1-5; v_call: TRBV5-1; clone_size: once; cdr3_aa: CASSLYFRNQPQHF; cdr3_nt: TGCGCCAGCAGCTTGTATTTCCGAAATCAGCCCCAGCATTTT
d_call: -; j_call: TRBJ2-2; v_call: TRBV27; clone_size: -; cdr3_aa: CASSFWLPAAKTGELFF; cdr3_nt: TGTGCCAGCAGTTTTTGGCTACCGGCAGCTAAGACCGGGGAGCTGTTTTTT
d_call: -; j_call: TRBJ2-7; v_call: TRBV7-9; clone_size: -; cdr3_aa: CASSLALSSYEQYF; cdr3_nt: TGTGCCAGCAGCTTAGCTCTATCCTCCTACGAGCAGTACTTC
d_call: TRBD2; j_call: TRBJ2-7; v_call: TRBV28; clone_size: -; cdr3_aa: CASSFSRGGAEQYF; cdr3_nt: TGTGCCAGCAGTTTCTCCCGGGGGGGGGCGGAGCAGTACTTC
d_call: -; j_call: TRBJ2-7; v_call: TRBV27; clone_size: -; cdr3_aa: CASSLSTGLRYEQYF; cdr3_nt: TGTGCCAGCAGTTTATCCACGGGACTCCGATACGAGCAGTACTTC
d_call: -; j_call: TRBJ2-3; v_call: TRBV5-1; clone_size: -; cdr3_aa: CASSLEYRSLTDTQYF; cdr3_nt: TGCGCCAGCAGCTTGGAGTACAGGTCTTTGACAGATACGCAGTATTTT
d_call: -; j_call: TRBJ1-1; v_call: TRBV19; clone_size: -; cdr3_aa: CASSHQGSTEAFF; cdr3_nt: TGTGCCAGTAGCCATCAGGGGAGCACTGAAGCTTTCTTT
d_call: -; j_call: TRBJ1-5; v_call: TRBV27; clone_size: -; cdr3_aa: CASSLSGGLNQPQHF; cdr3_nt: TGTGCCAGCAGTTTATCGGGGGGCCTCAATCAGCCCCAGCATTTT
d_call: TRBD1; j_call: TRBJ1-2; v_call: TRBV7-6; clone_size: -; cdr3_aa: CASSLGGQGDGYTF; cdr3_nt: TGTGCCAGCAGCTTAGGGGGACAGGGTGATGGCTACACCTTC
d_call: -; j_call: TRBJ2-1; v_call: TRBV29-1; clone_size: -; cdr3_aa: CSVQGIQNEQFF; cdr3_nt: TGCAGCGTTCAAGGGATCCAAAATGAGCAGTTCTTC
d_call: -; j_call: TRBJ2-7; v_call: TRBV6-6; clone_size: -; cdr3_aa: CASRSQGNEQYF; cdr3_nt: TGTGCCAGCAGGTCACAGGGCAACGAGCAGTACTTC
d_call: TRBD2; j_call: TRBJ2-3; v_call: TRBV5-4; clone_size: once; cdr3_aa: CASSLPSGSGDTQYF; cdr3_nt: TGTGCCAGCAGCTTGCCTAGCGGGAGTGGAGATACGCAGTATTTT